The T cell receptor (beta chain) described here comes from a study of blood T cell repertoires in COVID-19 (dated by TCRdb to 2020 to 2022). For the wider study: Samples covering the acute and convalescent phases of COVID-19 were provided by collaborators in the United States, Italy and Spain. The prospective study material was composed of cDNA or gDNA derived from T cells, B-cell-depleted T cells, or PBMCs. Deeply sampled blood TCRbeta repertoires from subjects exposed to, actively infected with, or recovered from COVID-19 were included in the dataset. The repertoires were released in a freely available public database intended as a resource for research on the immune response to SARS-CoV-2. Samples came from the ongoing ImmuneRACE study (first 160 participants) plus 1,254 subjects from 6 global collaborators. The sample metadata nearly always contained a de-identified subject ID, COVID-19 status, age in years and sex. Where available, HLA class I and class II types were obtained from metadata supplied by the sample provider rather than from assay-based typing.

Study-level results and caveats: Clinical and demographic metadata were provided uncurated, with the amount varying by source and participant.

TCRbeta CDR3 regions were amplified from genomic DNA by means of the immunoSEQ Assay, a bias-controlled multiplex PCR. Processing in the source paper ran as follows. The number of nucleated cells in each sample was estimated by amplification of reference gene primers within the assay. Sequence reads were collapsed and filtered to measure the absolute abundance of every unique TCRbeta CDR3 rearrangement. For each sample, productive Simpson clonality was calculated by taking the square root of Simpson's diversity index across productive rearrangements. As stored in TCRdb, this immuneACCESS dataset retains in-frame rearrangements with V and J assigned. A fraction of the clones does not appear; measured against another copy, unresolved V genes explain less than half of the discrepancy, and the remainder lacks a known reason. V, J and clone size are those of that table, while D and trimming were read from the DNA. Across this sample there are a few hundred thousand clones, with more than 70% seen only once. About 1.5% of the sample goes to the ten largest clones.

Of note for this clone: The antigen this receptor binds is unknown. Base qualities are not recorded, but no much larger clone differs from it by a single base.

Participants in the prospective study were aged about 18 to 95 years, lived in 20 to 25 United States geographic areas, and enrolled through a virtual design. Cohort assignment in the prospective study relied on participant-reported clinical history from a screening survey and a study questionnaire. A participant counted as exposed if, within 2 weeks of entering the study, that participant had been in contact with someone who had a PCR-confirmed or clinician-diagnosed COVID-19 case. In the prospective study, whole blood, serum and a nasopharyngeal or oropharyngeal swab were collected from each participant by mobile phlebotomists. Prospective study participants could optionally give additional blood draws and questionnaires over an approximately 2-month period. Before DNA extraction, prospective study blood samples were shipped either frozen or at room temperature. There are 16 amino acids in the CDR3, from cysteine to phenylalanine inclusive. Of all the DNA, just the CDR3 is kept, 48 bases in frame from base 1. V and J are truncated by 1 base and 0 bases respectively, leaving an intervening sequence of 11 bases. Via the germline V gene, CDR1 is SNHLY and CDR2 FYNNEI.

The receptor comes from a woman between 18 and 29 years old who had been exposed to COVID-19. Material: PBMCs or T cells enriched from blood (not recorded which). The sequence is built from TRBV2 and TRBJ2-3, with the D gene too uncertain to name. The DNA is TGTGCCAGCAGTGAAGACGTACTCGTCAGCACAGATACGCAGTATTTT. Translated, this gives CASSEDVLVSTDTQYF.